These 32 T cell receptor beta chains were all obtained from the same sample, sequenced in a study of glioma-infiltrating T cells. Amplification of TCR alpha and beta CDR3 regions from RNA used iRepertoire nested multiplex PCR. TCRdb passed the multiplex PCR reads through MiXCR, listing each CDR3 protein once. The sample shows about 180,000 distinct CDR3 sequences, roughly 45% of them seen only once. Sequenced input: glioma tissue, nonneoplastic brain tissue, or PBMCs (not recorded which). Receptors were obtained from a human donor with low-grade glioma or glioblastoma, undergoing nonglioma brain surgery, or in good health (not recorded which).

On this clonotype: With a much larger clone just one base away, this may be a read error. The J gene is TRBJ2-5, the V gene TRBV3-1; no clear D gene. Germline V lookup: CDR1 LGHDT, CDR2 YNNKEL (reference sequence). The CDR3 is made up of 12 amino acids. The V gene lost 3 bases and the J gene lost 5 bases, with 7 bases spanning the gap. CDR3 in DNA: TGTGCCAGCAGCCATCCACACGAGACCCAGTACTTC. Translated, it gives CASSHPHETQYF.

V is TRBV28 and J is TRBJ2-7, with D hard to call. Germline V gene data show CDR1 as MDHEN and CDR2 as SYDVKM. V lost 7 bases and J lost 4, with 14 bases in between. The CDR3 covers 13 residues. CDR3 bases: TGTGCCAGCACAAGTCCTACAGAGTACGAGCAGTACTTC. Its translation: CASTSPTEYEQYF. The full variable domain, with the rest looked up from reference TRBV28 and TRBJ2-7, is DVKVTQSSRYLVKRTGEKVFLECVQDMDHENMFWYRQDPGLGLRLIYFSYDVKMKEKGDIPEGYSVSREKKERFSLILESASTNQTSMYLCASTSPTEYEQYFGPGTRLTVT.

On this clonotype: A junction end diverges from the germline sequence, so it may reflect a read error. This chain connects TRBV20-1 to TRBJ2-1, with 10 bases identical to TRBD2. Germline CDR1 and CDR2: DFQATT and SNEGSKA (reference sequence). The CDR3 is 17 residues long. CDR3 in DNA: TGCAGTGGGAGGCTAGCGGGAGATTACACCTCCTACAATGAGGAGTTCTTC. Translation: CSGRLAGDYTSYNEEFF.

In its sample, this clonotype was seen many times. The genes are TRBV7-2 and TRBJ2-1; D call uncertain. The CDR3 spans 15 residues. Trimming took off 2 bases at V and 6 bases at J, with 14 bases between the two ends. CDR1 and CDR2 from the germline V gene are SGHTA and FQGNSA. CDR3 region: CASSLLGLGFNEQFF. CDR3 nucleotides: TGTGCCAGCAGCTTACTCGGTTTAGGATTCAATGAGCAGTTCTTC.

This clonotype was picked up many times. The chain links TRBV7-2 to TRBJ2-1; D possibly corresponds to TRBD2 (6 bases). CDR1 is SGHTA, CDR2 FQGNSA, per germline. This CDR3 spans 16 amino acids. Deletions cut 5 bases from V and 6 bases from J, with 20 bases between. Here the CDR3 DNA reads TGTGCCAGCAGCCCCGCCGGGACTCCAACCTTCAATGAGCAGTTCTTC. This codes for CASSPAGTPTFNEQFF.

On this clonotype itself: Relative to the germline gene, one junction end is altered; a read error may explain this. The chain is built from TRBV2 and TRBJ2-1, with TRBD2 identical over 9 bases. Germline V gives CDR1 SNHLY, CDR2 FYNNEI. This CDR3 spans 15 amino acids. In nucleotides, the CDR3 is TGTGCCAGCAGTGAAGCTAGCGGGAGTTTCTATGAGGAGTTCTTC. Protein product: CASSEASGSFYEEFF. The full variable domain, its missing parts supplied by reference TRBV2 and TRBJ2-1, is EPEVTQTPSHQVTQMGQEVILRCVPISNHLYFYWYRQILGQKVEFLVSFYNNEISEKSEIFDDQFSVERPDGSNFTLKIRSTKLEDSAMYFCASSEASGSFYEEFFGPGTRLTVL.

The rearrangement links TRBV12-3 or TRBV12-4 to TRBJ2-1; perhaps TRBD2 as D (6 bases). This CDR3 comprises 14 residues. V dropped 1 base and J dropped 6 bases, with 10 bases sitting between them. The CDR3 reads CASSLGPGGNEQFF. In DNA, the CDR3 is TGTGCCAGCAGTTTAGGGCCCGGGGGCAATGAGCAGTTCTTC.

This clonotype was counted at least ten times. The rearrangement uses TRBV6-1 and TRBJ1-2; no clear D. The length of the CDR3 is 13 residues. Per the germline V gene, CDR1 is MNHNS and CDR2 is SASEGT. Trimming removed 6 bases at V and 3 bases at J, with 11 bases between. The CDR3 loop reads CASSRQRHYGYTF. CDR3 nucleotides: TGTGCCAGCAGCCGACAAAGGCACTATGGCTACACCTTC.

This clonotype was seen ten or more times. The chain recombines TRBV20-1 with TRBJ2-2; TRBD2 agrees at 9 bases. Unmatched junction bases numbered 4, after V lost 1 base and J lost 4 bases. Germline CDR1 DFQATT, CDR2 SNEGSKA (reference sequence). CDR3 length equals 15 residues. CDR3 sequence (DNA): TGCAGTGCTAGAGGGACTAGCGTTGGCACCGGGGAGCTGTTTTTT. Translated: CSARGTSVGTGELFF.

This clonotype was observed many times. The chain recombines TRBV12-3 or TRBV12-4 with TRBJ2-3, with D perhaps matching TRBD2 (5 bases). Trimming shortened V by 4 bases and J by 6 bases, and 11 bases separated the two germline ends. The CDR3 has 13 amino acids. The CDR3 spells CASSSLATDTQYF. The DNA for the CDR3 is TGTGCCAGCAGTTCGCTAGCAACGGATACGCAGTATTTT.

This clonotype was counted between two and nine times. The V call is TRBV12-5, the J call TRBJ1-1; 9 bases agree with TRBD1. CDR1 and CDR2 (germline): LGHNT, FRNRAP. This CDR3 region has 15 residues. Losses at the gene ends were 7 bases for V and 5 bases for J; bases not matched to a gene: 11. CDR3 loop: CASAGTGWPSTEAFF. The CDR3 DNA reads as TGTGCTAGTGCCGGGACAGGGTGGCCATCGACTGAAGCTTTCTTT. Full variable domain (outside the CDR3, taken from reference TRBV12-5 and TRBJ1-1): DARVTQTPRHKVTEMGQEVTMRCQPILGHNTVFWYRQTMMQGLELLAYFRNRAPLDDSGMPKDRFSAEMPDATLATLKIQPSEPRDSAVYFCASAGTGWPSTEAFFGQGTRLTVV.

Regarding this clonotype: It may be a read error: a sequence one base away is much more abundant. The genes are TRBV20-1 and TRBJ2-1; D ambiguous. The V gene's germline CDR1 is DFQATT and CDR2 SNEGSKA (reference sequence). The CDR3 is 15 amino acids. Between the trimmed V and J ends, which lost 3 bases and 5 bases, there was a span of 17 bases. CDR3 in DNA: TGCAGTGCTAGCACCAGTGAGTGGATAAACAATGAGCAGTTCTTC. This translates into CSASTSEWINNEQFF.

A remark on this clonotype: A junction end diverges from the germline sequence, so it may reflect a read error. The chain joins TRBV28 to TRBJ1-5; a weak D match, TRBD1 (6 bases). This CDR3 contains 16 residues. Germline V gives CDR1 MDHEN, CDR2 SYDVKM. Here the CDR3 reads CASSRGGVWDNEPQQF. The DNA of the CDR3 is TGTGCCAGCAGTCGCGGGGGGGTATGGGACAATGAGCCACAGCAGTTT.

The rearrangement joins TRBV28 to TRBJ1-5; no firm D call. V dropped 6 bases and J dropped 6 bases, with 9 bases sitting between them. Per germline, CDR1 MDHEN and CDR2 SYDVKM. This CDR3 has 12 amino acids. CDR3 region: CASRRMGQPQHF. CDR3 in DNA: TGTGCCAGCAGAAGGATGGGTCAGCCCCAGCATTTT.

This clonotype was observed at least ten times. The chain couples TRBV12-3 or TRBV12-4 to TRBJ1-5; D call uncertain. The CDR3 runs to 14 residues. The V end was cut by 6 bases, the J end by 4 bases, with 13 bases between. CDR3 nucleotide sequence: TGTGCCAGCAGCCCTCAGGATTTGAATCAGCCCCAGCATTTT. Amino acid sequence: CASSPQDLNQPQHF.

With regard to this clonotype: A much larger clonotype is one base distant, so this may be a read error. The V call is TRBV20-1, the J call TRBJ2-1; D might be TRBD2 (6 bases). CDR1 and CDR2 from the germline V gene are DFQATT and SNEGSKA (reference sequence). This CDR3 has 13 residues. This CDR3 is CSAPEGSYNKQFF. CDR3 bases: TGCAGTGCTCCGGAGGGCTCCTACAATAAGCAGTTCTTC.

This clonotype was recorded a few times. V and J are TRBV3-1 and TRBJ1-1; no firm D call. CDR1 LGHDT and CDR2 YNNKEL come from the germline V gene (reference sequence). The V and J ends lost 4 bases and 10 bases respectively, with 19 bases between them. This CDR3 spans 14 amino acids. The DNA for the CDR3 is TGTGCCAGCAGCCCTCTTGACCGGGAGGGTGTAGCTTTCTTT. Its translation is CASSPLDREGVAFF. Full variable domain (remainder filled in from reference TRBV3-1 and TRBJ1-1): DTAVSQTPKYLVTQMGNDKSIKCEQNLGHDTMYWYKQDSKKFLKIMFSYNNKELIINETVPNRFSPKSPDKAHLNLHINSLELGDSAVYFCASSPLDREGVAFFGQGTRLTVV.

This clonotype was found many times. The genes are TRBV6-1 and TRBJ1-5; weak D call: TRBD1 (6 bases). Germline-derived CDR1 and CDR2 are MNHNS and SASEGT. V was shortened by 6 bases and J by 3 bases, with 15 bases between the two germline ends. The CDR3 is made up of 15 amino acids. CDR3 in amino acids: CASRTSGGANQPQHF. The CDR3 DNA reads TGTGCCAGCAGAACGTCCGGGGGGGCCAATCAGCCCCAGCATTTT.

This chain joins TRBV7-8 and TRBJ1-2, with D possibly matching TRBD1 (5 bases). V was trimmed by 2 bases and J by 8 bases, leaving 18 bases between them. This CDR3 contains 15 residues. The germline V gene encodes CDR1 SGHVS and CDR2 FQNEAQ. CDR3 sequence: CASSLNPERGRGYTF. CDR3 sequence (DNA): TGTGCCAGCAGCTTAAATCCCGAGCGGGGGAGAGGCTACACCTTC.

The table lists this clonotype with many counts. V gene TRBV6-1 combines with J gene TRBJ2-7, with 7 bases lining up with TRBD1. Per the germline V gene, CDR1 is MNHNS and CDR2 is SASEGT. The V segment lost 10 bases and the J segment 6 bases; nucleotides outside the gene matches: 6. The CDR3 is 11 amino acids. The chain's CDR3 is CATKTGREQYF. As DNA, the CDR3 is TGTGCCACAAAGACAGGGCGCGAGCAGTACTTC.

This clonotype occurred a few times. This chain links TRBV12-3 or TRBV12-4 with TRBJ2-1; D might be TRBD1 or TRBD2, each matching 5 bases. The germline V and J ends were trimmed by 4 bases and 5 bases, with 9 bases remaining between them. The CDR3 contains 13 residues. The CDR3: CASSSGPHNEQFF. The CDR3 coding sequence is TGTGCCAGCAGTTCGGGACCACACAATGAGCAGTTCTTC.

This clonotype has a count of ten or more. The chain combines TRBV6-2 or TRBV6-3 with TRBJ2-1; D is unclear. V lost 2 bases, J lost 4 bases, and 6 bases lay in between. The CDR3 totals 13 residues. Germline V CDR1 and CDR2: MNHEY, SVGEGT. The CDR3 sequence: CASSYTDYNEQFF. CDR3 DNA: TGTGCCAGCAGTTACACGGATTACAATGAGCAGTTCTTC.

In its sample, this clonotype was seen many times. The gene calls are TRBV6-2 or TRBV6-3 and TRBJ2-3; no definite D call. V was pared by 2 bases and J by 13 bases, with 16 bases between. Germline loops: CDR1 MNHEY, CDR2 SVGEGT. The CDR3 length is 13 residues. The CDR3 loop reads CASSYTLSDPEYF. CDR3 coding DNA: TGTGCCAGCAGTTACACCCTATCGGATCCGGAGTATTTT.

This clonotype showed up many times. This chain links TRBV7-2 with TRBJ1-5; possible D gene TRBD1, 6 bases. CDR3 size: 15 residues. In germline, CDR1 is SGHTA, CDR2 FQGNSA. Trimming removed 1 base from V and 7 bases from J, with 14 bases in between. CDR3 nucleotide sequence: TGTGCCAGCAGCTTAGGCTCAGGGGCGGGGCAGCCCCAGCATTTT. Translating gives CASSLGSGAGQPQHF.

Concerning this clonotype itself: This sequence may be a read error, since a much larger clone differs from it by one base. This rearrangement joins TRBV3-1 to TRBJ1-6; D ambiguous. This CDR3 is 17 amino acids long. The V gene lost 1 base and the J gene lost 8 bases, with 18 bases spanning the gap. Per the germline V gene, CDR1 is LGHDT and CDR2 is YNNKEL (reference sequence). This chain's CDR3 is CASSQGLIGSGHSPLHF. CDR3 in DNA: TGTGCCAGCAGCCAAGGGCTGATTGGCAGTGGGCATTCACCCCTCCACTTT.

This chain joins TRBV12-3 or TRBV12-4 and TRBJ1-5, with TRBD1 identical over 7 bases. After removal of 5 bases from V and 4 bases from J, the junction contained 8 bases not matched to a gene. CDR3 length equals 15 residues. The CDR3 loop reads CASSTPGQRNQPQHF. In DNA, the CDR3 is TGTGCCAGCAGTACACCGGGACAGAGGAATCAGCCCCAGCATTTT.

This clonotype was found a few times. The chain employs TRBV7-9 and TRBJ2-7, with D unclear. Per the germline V gene, CDR1 is SEHNR and CDR2 is FQNEAQ (reference sequence). This CDR3 is built from 14 residues. Trimming cost V 5 bases and J 6 bases, with 17 bases left between them. CDR3 coding DNA: TGTGCCAGCAGCAACGTACCACCCTTCGCCGAGCAGTACTTC. The encoded protein is CASSNVPPFAEQYF. Complete variable domain (other parts from reference TRBV7-9 and TRBJ2-7): DTGVSQNPRHKITKRGQNVTFRCDPISEHNRLYWYRQTLGQGPEFLTYFQNEAQLEKSRLLSDRFSAERPKGSFSTLEIQRTEQGDSAMYLCASSNVPPFAEQYFGPGTRLTVT.

The sample holds one count of this clonotype. This may stem from a read error, because a much larger clone lies one nucleotide away. The CDR3 spells CASTLKPDYEKYF. CDR3 DNA sequence: TGTGCCAGCACCCTTAAACCGGACTACGAGAAGTACTTC. V usage is TRBV7-2 and J usage is TRBJ2-7; the D gene is possibly TRBD2 (6 bases). The CDR3 has 13 residues. In germline, CDR1 is SGHTA, CDR2 FQGNSA.

This clonotype was seen at least ten times. V and J are TRBV28 and TRBJ1-1; no clear D. Germline loops: CDR1 MDHEN, CDR2 SYDVKM. The V end lost 6 bases, the J end lost 4 bases, and 21 bases lay between the germline ends. The CDR3 loop spans 16 amino acids. The CDR3 region is CASRNLYGSSGTEAFF. CDR3 in DNA: TGTGCCAGCAGGAACCTATACGGGTCTTCGGGCACTGAAGCTTTCTTT.

The chain combines TRBV28 with TRBJ2-1, with D perhaps being TRBD1 or TRBD2 (5 bases each). Germline loops: CDR1 MDHEN, CDR2 SYDVKM. The CDR3 contains 14 residues. Trimming left V 4 bases short and J 9 bases short, with 16 bases between. The CDR3, as DNA: TGTGCCAGCAGTTCCACCCCAGGGACGAGTGAGCAGTTCTTC. Amino acids: CASSSTPGTSEQFF. Filled out from reference TRBV28 and TRBJ2-1, the complete variable domain reads DVKVTQSSRYLVKRTGEKVFLECVQDMDHENMFWYRQDPGLGLRLIYFSYDVKMKEKGDIPEGYSVSREKKERFSLILESASTNQTSMYLCASSSTPGTSEQFFGPGTRLTVL.

This clonotype was counted only a few times. The rearrangement links TRBV3-1 to TRBJ1-1; D is perhaps TRBD1 (5 bases). Germline CDR1 LGHDT, CDR2 YNNKEL (reference sequence). This CDR3 region has 14 residues. Trimming removed 1 base from V and 5 bases from J, with 11 bases in between. CDR3 DNA sequence: TGTGCCAGCAGCCAAGGAGGGGTGGGTACTGAAGCTTTCTTT. It specifies CASSQGGVGTEAFF.

In this sample, this clonotype turned up many times. The CDR3 here is CASSFLAGVYEQYF. In nucleotides, the CDR3 is TGTGCCAGCAGTTTTCTGGCGGGAGTGTACGAGCAGTACTTC. V is TRBV28 and J is TRBJ2-7; 7 bases are shared with TRBD2. CDR1 MDHEN and CDR2 SYDVKM come from the germline V gene. This CDR3 is 14 amino acids long. Germline trimming cut 3 bases from V and 4 bases from J; bases unmatched to any gene: 6. Supplemented by reference TRBV28 and TRBJ2-7, the full variable domain reads DVKVTQSSRYLVKRTGEKVFLECVQDMDHENMFWYRQDPGLGLRLIYFSYDVKMKEKGDIPEGYSVSREKKERFSLILESASTNQTSMYLCASSFLAGVYEQYFGPGTRLTVT.